Shown below are 9 T cell receptor beta chains from a single sample sequenced in a study of T cell repertoires in cytomegalovirus infection. MiXCR, applied by TCRdb to the reads, yields one record per CDR3 protein. Of over 85,000 distinct CDR3 sequences listed, approximately 16% are singletons. The sample taken for sequencing was PBMCs. The receptors come from a human donor in good health (CMV status not recorded). Some clones in this sample may be carry-over from other donors' samples.

This clonotype was picked up many times. The chain couples TRBV28 to TRBJ1-1; TRBD1 aligns across 10 bases. This CDR3 contains 14 residues. V shed 8 bases, J shed 5 bases, and the junction held 8 bases outside the gene matches. Germline loops: CDR1 MDHEN, CDR2 SYDVKM. CDR3 in amino acids: CASRTRQGATEAFF. The CDR3 DNA reads as TGTGCCAGCCGTACCAGACAGGGGGCGACTGAAGCTTTCTTT.

This clonotype appeared many times. The V gene is TRBV7-2, the J gene TRBJ2-1; 8 bases are shared with TRBD2. Germline V gene data show CDR1 as SGHTA and CDR2 as FQGNSA. This CDR3 is built from 16 residues. V lost 9 bases to trimming and J lost 4 bases; unmatched junction nucleotides: 14. As DNA, the CDR3 is TGTGCCAGTCTAGATGTCGGGGGGGCCTCATACAATGAGCAGTTCTTC. Residues: CASLDVGGASYNEQFF.

This clonotype showed up many times. CDR3 region: CASNPGTALRVTYEQYF. CDR3 DNA sequence: TGTGCCAGCAATCCCGGGACTGCCCTTAGGGTTACCTACGAGCAGTACTTC. The J gene is TRBJ2-7, the V gene TRBV12-3 or TRBV12-4; D possibly corresponds to TRBD2 (6 bases). The CDR3 is made up of 17 amino acids. The V end was cut by 7 bases, the J end by 2 bases, with 24 bases between.

V is TRBV28 and J is TRBJ1-4, with D hard to call. The length of the CDR3 is 14 residues. The germline V and J ends were trimmed by 10 bases and 0 bases, with 12 bases remaining between them. Per germline, CDR1 MDHEN and CDR2 SYDVKM. CDR3 sequence: CATGRFATNEKLFF. CDR3 bases: TGTGCCACCGGCCGTTTTGCAACTAATGAAAAACTGTTTTTT.

This clonotype came up a few times. This sequence joins TRBV28 and TRBJ2-7, with TRBD1 as a possible D gene (5 bases). CDR3 length: 14 amino acids. CDR1 and CDR2 (germline): MDHEN, SYDVKM. The ends were cut back, 6 bases at V and 5 bases at J, with 17 bases in the middle. CDR3 nucleotide sequence: TGTGCCAGCAGGAAATCTTCCATGGGGCACGAGCAGTACTTC. Its translation: CASRKSSMGHEQYF. Full variable domain (rest looked up from reference TRBV28 and TRBJ2-7): DVKVTQSSRYLVKRTGEKVFLECVQDMDHENMFWYRQDPGLGLRLIYFSYDVKMKEKGDIPEGYSVSREKKERFSLILESASTNQTSMYLCASRKSSMGHEQYFGPGTRLTVT.

The J gene is TRBJ2-6, the V gene TRBV29-1, with TRBD2 as a possible D gene (6 bases). Germline values: CDR1 SQVTM, CDR2 ANQGSEA. This CDR3 contains 14 residues. Trimming shortened V by 4 bases and J by 3 bases, and 10 bases separated the two germline ends. The CDR3 nucleotides are TGCAGCGTTGTTCTGGGAGGTGGGGCCAACGTCCTGACTTTC. Translating gives CSVVLGGGANVLTF.

Worth noting for this clonotype: A much more abundant neighbour one base away suggests this may be a read error. In this CDR3 the conserved last residue, phenylalanine or tryptophan, is missing, so a read error is likely. This rearrangement joins TRBV11-2 to TRBJ2-5; D gene uncertain. Trimming took 3 bases from V and 4 from J, leaving 9 bases between them. Germline-derived CDR1 and CDR2 are SGHAT and FQNNGV. The CDR3 runs 13 residues. In DNA form, the CDR3 reads TGTGCCAGCAGCTTCGAGAGCCTAGAGACCCAGTACTAC. Translating it yields CASSFESLETQYY.

On this clonotype itself: With a much larger clone just one base away, this may be a read error. The chain carries TRBV7-9 and TRBJ2-3; D remains unclear. This CDR3 is 11 amino acids long. V lost 5 bases and J lost 9, with 9 bases in between. Per the germline V gene, CDR1 is SEHNR and CDR2 is FQNEAQ (reference sequence). The chain's CDR3 is CASSQGDTQYF. DNA for the CDR3: TGTGCCAGCAGCCAAGGAGACACGCAGTATTTT.

This clonotype was counted ten times or more. The genes are TRBV7-8 and TRBJ2-1, with D uncertain. V was trimmed by 5 bases and J by 0 bases, leaving 14 bases between them. This CDR3 comprises 16 residues. The germline V gene encodes CDR1 SGHVS and CDR2 FQNEAQ. DNA for the CDR3: TGTGCCAGCAGCCTTACTGAGTCCAGCTCCTACAATGAGCAGTTCTTC. Translating it yields CASSLTESSSYNEQFF.